This T cell receptor (beta chain) was captured by sequencing in a study of identical twins. The study, taken as a whole, reports: Its conclusions, products of cross-sectional statistical analysis, did not come from following the same donors. Out-of-frame alpha sequences common to twins were enriched for low generation probability.

A universal primer binding site was introduced by template switching. The final cDNA contained unique molecular identifiers. From the 5' RACE reads, TCRdb called clonotypes with MiXCR, one entry per CDR3 protein. The table lists approximately 890,000 distinct CDR3 sequences, roughly 12% of them singletons, with around 1.5% in the top ten. With regard to this clonotype: What it binds is unknown.

Trimming cost V 0 bases and J 0 bases, with 9 bases left between them. This CDR3 spans 15 amino acids. The sample was also linked to a second study, of yellow fever vaccine responses in identical twins.

The sequenced sample was PBMCs. This clonotype originated in a woman aged 18-29 years in good health. This chain connects TRBV12-3 or TRBV12-4 to TRBJ2-7; D unclear. The CDR3 sequence is CASSLANDLSYEQYF. The CDR3 DNA sequence: TGTGCCAGCAGTTTAGCGAACGACCTCTCCTACGAGCAGTACTTC.